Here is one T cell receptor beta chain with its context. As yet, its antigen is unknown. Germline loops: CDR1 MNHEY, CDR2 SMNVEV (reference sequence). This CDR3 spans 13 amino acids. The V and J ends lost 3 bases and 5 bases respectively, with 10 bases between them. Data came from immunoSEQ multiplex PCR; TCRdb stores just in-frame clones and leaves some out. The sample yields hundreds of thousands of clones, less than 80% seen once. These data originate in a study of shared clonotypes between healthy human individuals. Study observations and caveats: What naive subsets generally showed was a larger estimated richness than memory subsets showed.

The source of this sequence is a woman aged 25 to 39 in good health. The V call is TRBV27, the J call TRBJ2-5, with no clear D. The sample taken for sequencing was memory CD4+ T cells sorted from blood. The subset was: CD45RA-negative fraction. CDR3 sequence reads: CASSFRAGETQYF. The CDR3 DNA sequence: TGTGCCAGCAGTTTCCGAGCCGGGGAGACCCAGTACTTC.